The present TCR beta chain was sequenced within a study of regulatory T cells in long-lasting Graves disease. Described time point: persistent/refractory GD, antithyroid drugs over 5 years with positive TRAb. With RNA extracted from PBMCs as input, the TCR library was made. Each of the patients was recruited from an endocrinology department situated in Xi'an, China. As collected, the peripheral blood samples measured roughly 8.6 milliliters each and went into EDTA tubes. For TCR beta, libraries came from iRepertoire HTBI primers and Arm-PCR of CDR3 regions. TCRdb re-called the multiplex PCR reads through MiXCR, storing one row per CDR3 protein. In the table there are approximately 400,000 distinct CDR3 sequences, 20% to 25% of which are singletons. Trimming took 4 bases from V and 4 from J; bases not matched to a gene: 6. Germline lookup yields CDR1 SQVTM and CDR2 ANQGSEA. The CDR3 is 14 amino acids.

The sample was peripheral blood mononuclear cells (PBMCs), taken when the disease was refractory, from a patient treated with antithyroid drugs. This chain uses TRBV29-1 with TRBJ2-1; 8 nucleotides match TRBD1. This clonotype originated in a female donor with Graves disease. CDR3 sequence: CSVGRGTGYNEQFF. The CDR3 coding sequence is TGCAGCGTTGGTAGGGGGACAGGATACAATGAGCAGTTCTTC.